These 29 T cell receptor beta chains were sequenced from one sample in a study of cytomegalovirus exposure and HLA in healthy donors. Some clones are missing from TCRdb's copy, which holds only in-frame ones; the method was immunoSEQ multiplex PCR. This repertoire shows approximately 80,000 clones, roughly 93% found once; its top ten account for around 3.3%. Sequencing was carried out using PBMCs. Receptor source: a woman in her 30s in good health and CMV-seronegative.

The rearrangement links TRBV19 to TRBJ2-5; 9 positions match TRBD1. Trimming removed 7 bases from V and 4 bases from J; junction bases left unmatched: 10. This CDR3 is built from 15 residues. CDR1 and CDR2 from the germline V gene are LNHDA and SQIVND (reference sequence). CDR3: CASNPGTGSGETQYF. The CDR3 DNA sequence: TGTGCCAGTAATCCTGGGACAGGGTCTGGAGAGACCCAGTACTTC.

This chain joins TRBV6-6 and TRBJ2-5; 9 positions agree with TRBD2. V was clipped by 2 bases and J by 5 bases; unmatched bases: 6. Per the germline V gene, CDR1 is MNHNY and CDR2 is SVGAGI (reference sequence). The CDR3 is made up of 15 amino acids. CDR3 in DNA: TGTGCCAGCAGTTACCAGGGAGCGGGAGGTGAGACCCAGTACTTC. Protein sequence: CASSYQGAGGETQYF.

This clone was seen only a few times. The chain uses TRBV6-1 and TRBJ1-5; TRBD1 matches 7 bases. The CDR3 is 14 residues long. Germline CDR1 is MNHNS and CDR2 is SASEGT. The trim removed 3 bases at V and 7 bases at J, leaving 6 bases unmatched. The CDR3: CASSDLTGVQPQHF. CDR3 nucleotide sequence: TGTGCCAGCAGTGATCTTACAGGGGTACAGCCCCAGCATTTT.

The V and J genes are TRBV4-1 and TRBJ2-1; tentatively, D is TRBD2 (6 bases). CDR3 length: 15 amino acids. Germline V gives CDR1 MGHRA, CDR2 YSYEKL. V gave up 3 bases and J gave up 3 bases, with 12 bases separating them. The CDR3 coding sequence is TGCGCCAGCAGCCACCGAGCGGGCTACTACAATGAGCAGTTCTTC. This sequence encodes CASSHRAGYYNEQFF.

The CDR3 here is CASSPPLLAGGSSYEQYF. The DNA of the CDR3 is TGCGCCAGCAGCCCGCCCTTACTAGCGGGGGGCTCTTCCTACGAGCAGTACTTC. V gene TRBV5-1 combines with J gene TRBJ2-7; 12 bases agree with TRBD2. The CDR3 is 18 amino acids. V shed 4 bases and J 1 base; nucleotides not matched to a gene: 12. Per germline, CDR1 SGHRS and CDR2 YFSETQ.

The rearrangement joins TRBV12-5 to TRBJ2-7; no reliable D call. The V gene lost 0 bases and the J gene lost 2 bases, with 2 bases spanning the gap. Germline-derived CDR1 and CDR2 are LGHNT and FRNRAP. This CDR3 has 12 residues. The CDR3 bases are TGTGCTAGTGGTTTGGTTACCTACGAGCAGTACTTC. As protein: CASGLVTYEQYF.

CDR3: CASSTGGRQPQHF. In DNA form, the CDR3 reads TGTGCCAGCTCAACAGGGGGGAGGCAGCCCCAGCATTTT. V gene TRBV18 combines with J gene TRBJ1-5; TRBD1 agrees at 8 bases. The CDR3 has 13 residues. The J segment lost 7 bases and the V segment lost 5 bases, leaving 4 bases of the junction unmatched. Germline CDR1 and CDR2: KGHSH and LQKENI. The complete variable domain, with remaining parts taken from reference TRBV18 and TRBJ1-5, reads NAGVMQNPRHLVRRRGQEARLRCSPMKGHSHVYWYRQLPEEGLKFMVYLQKENIIDESGMPKERFSAEFPKEGPSILRIQQVVRGDSAAYFCASSTGGRQPQHFGDGTRLSIL.

Details on this clone: Germline and junction disagree at one end, which may indicate a read error. The V and J genes are TRBV28 and TRBJ1-3, with TRBD1 matching over 8 bases. CDR1 MDHEN and CDR2 SYDVKM come from the germline V gene. This CDR3 contains 13 residues. CDR3 sequence reads: CASSSQQGVTPFF. CDR3 sequence (DNA): TGTGCCAGCAGTTCGCAACAGGGGGTTACGCCATTTTTT. Filled out from reference TRBV28 and TRBJ1-3, the complete variable domain reads DVKVTQSSRYLVKRTGEKVFLECVQDMDHENMFWYRQDPGLGLRLIYFSYDVKMKEKGDIPEGYSVSREKKERFSLILESASTNQTSMYLCASSSQQGVTPFFGEGSWLTVV.

The CDR3 coding sequence is TGTGCCAGCAGCCCCCGGGACAGACTTACAAGGGAGCAGTTCTTC. It codes for CASSPRDRLTREQFF. The chain combines TRBV11-1 with TRBJ2-1; TRBD1 matches at 7 bases. The CDR3 has 15 residues. Germline trimming cut 5 bases from V and 10 bases from J; bases unmatched to any gene: 14. The V gene's germline CDR1 is SGHAT and CDR2 FQDESV (reference sequence). The full variable domain, rest sourced from reference TRBV11-1 and TRBJ2-1, is EAEVAQSPRYKITEKSQAVAFWCDPISGHATLYWYRQILGQGPELLVQFQDESVVDDSQLPKDRFSAERLKGVDSTLKIQPAELGDSAMYLCASSPRDRLTREQFFGPGTRLTVL.

The chain couples TRBV1 to TRBJ2-1; the table names TRBD2, a call not compared with the DNA. TRBV1 is described as a pseudogene. The CDR3 is 18 amino acids. CDR3 nucleotides: TGCACCAGCAGCCAACCTAGGACTAGCGGAAGCTCCTACAATGAGCAGTTCTTC. Translating it yields CTSSQPRTSGSSYNEQFF.

The chain joins TRBV6-5 to TRBJ1-2; 8 bases line up with TRBD1. CDR3 length: 14 amino acids. The ends lost 4 bases at V and 2 bases at J; junction bases unmatched: 3. Per germline, CDR1 MNHEY and CDR2 SVGAGI. The CDR3 DNA sequence: TGTGCCAGCAGTTCGACAGGGGAGAACTATGGCTACACCTTC. It translates to CASSSTGENYGYTF.

This clone has just one count. This chain joins TRBV4-1 and TRBJ2-2; 12 bases are shared with TRBD1. The CDR3 is 17 residues long. V was pared by 1 base and J by 7 bases, with 7 bases of the junction left unmatched. The germline V gene has CDR1 MGHRA and CDR2 YSYEKL. This CDR3 is CASSQAGTGGLGGELFF. CDR3 nucleotides: TGCGCCAGCAGCCAAGCCGGGACAGGGGGCCTTGGCGGGGAGCTGTTTTTT.

The rearrangement links TRBV6-5 to TRBJ2-2, with D possibly matching TRBD1 (6 bases). The germline V gene encodes CDR1 MNHEY and CDR2 SVGAGI. Trimming cost V 2 bases and J 5 bases, with 12 bases left between them. The CDR3 spans 15 residues. The CDR3 loop reads CASSYPTTGTGELFF. The CDR3 DNA reads as TGTGCCAGCAGTTACCCCACTACAGGGACCGGGGAGCTGTTTTTT.

This chain connects TRBV18 to TRBJ1-2; TRBD1 might be the D (5 bases). The CDR3 has 14 amino acids. Germline-derived CDR1 and CDR2 are KGHSH and LQKENI. V was pared by 0 bases and J by 4 bases, with 9 bases between. CDR3 nucleotide sequence: TGTGCCAGCTCACCACCGGCAGGGCCCTATGGCTACACCTTC. This gives the protein CASSPPAGPYGYTF.

This clone was observed once. The chain recombines TRBV6-5 with TRBJ2-1; 10 bases fit TRBD2. V lost 7 bases and J lost 9; bases outside the gene matches: 6. Germline lookup yields CDR1 MNHEY and CDR2 SVGAGI. CDR3 length: 13 amino acids. CDR3 sequence (DNA): TGTGCCAGCACCAGCGGGAGGGCTAGTGAGCAGTTCTTC. This gives the protein CASTSGRASEQFF.

The chain couples TRBV5-1 to TRBJ2-1; TRBD2 agrees at 10 bases. The CDR3 consists of 15 residues. J was trimmed by 0 bases and V by 3 bases; bases with no gene match: 0. Germline CDR1 is SGHRS and CDR2 is YFSETQ. CDR3 nucleotides: TGCGCCAGCAGCTCTAGCGGGAGCTCCTACAATGAGCAGTTCTTC. It is translated as CASSSSGSSYNEQFF.

CDR3 DNA: TGTGCCAGCAGCTCACGACTAGCGGGAGGGGGGGAGCAGTTCTTC. This translates into CASSSRLAGGGEQFF. V and J are TRBV7-2 and TRBJ2-1, with TRBD2 matching 14 bases. The CDR3 has 15 amino acids. Germline CDR1 SGHTA, CDR2 FQGNSA. Trimming took 4 bases from V and 10 from J; bases not matched to a gene: 6.

The V and J genes are TRBV5-6 and TRBJ2-7, with D maybe TRBD2 (5 bases). CDR1 is SGHDT and CDR2 is YYEEEE in the germline V gene. V gave up 4 bases and J gave up 2 bases, with 10 bases separating them. The CDR3 length is 13 residues. CDR3 residues: CASSSPGTYEQYF. CDR3 coding DNA: TGTGCCAGCAGCAGCCCCGGGACCTACGAGCAGTACTTC.

This clone was counted once. The chain recombines TRBV9 with TRBJ2-1; 7 positions match TRBD1. CDR3 length equals 15 residues. Germline assignment: CDR1 SGDLS and CDR2 YYNGEE. Losses at the gene ends were 4 bases for V and 3 bases for J; bases not matched to a gene: 7. This CDR3 reads CASSPQTGIYNEQFF. The CDR3 coding sequence is TGTGCCAGCAGCCCCCAGACAGGGATCTACAATGAGCAGTTCTTC.

V gene TRBV19 combines with J gene TRBJ1-3; maybe TRBD1 (6 bases). With 3 bases removed from V and 0 bases from J, the gap between germline ends came to 12 bases. The CDR3 sequence is 16 residues long. CDR1 is LNHDA and CDR2 is SQIVND in the germline V gene (reference sequence). CDR3 in amino acids: CASSILQGSSGNTIYF. The CDR3, as DNA: TGTGCCAGTAGTATTTTACAGGGAAGCTCTGGAAACACCATATATTTT.

The V call is TRBV7-2, the J call TRBJ1-3, with D possibly TRBD1 on 5 matching bases. The CDR3 totals 16 residues. Deletions cut 5 bases from V and 1 base from J, with 15 bases between. Germline assignment: CDR1 SGHTA and CDR2 FQGNSA. The CDR3 sequence is CASSPPGGVSGNTIYF. The CDR3 DNA follows: TGTGCCAGCAGCCCCCCGGGGGGGGTATCTGGAAACACCATATATTTT.

The chain's CDR3 is CASSVQGDKNTEAFF. The CDR3 bases are TGTGCCAGCAGTGTCCAGGGGGACAAAAACACTGAAGCTTTCTTT. The genes are TRBV28 and TRBJ1-1; 7 nucleotides line up with TRBD1. V lost 5 bases and J lost 2; bases outside the gene matches: 8. Germline CDR1 reads MDHEN; CDR2 reads SYDVKM. The CDR3 extends over 15 amino acids.

The chain links TRBV7-2 to TRBJ2-7; D possibly corresponds to TRBD1 (5 bases). Trimming took off 4 bases at V and 2 bases at J, with 9 bases between the two ends. CDR3 length: 13 residues. The germline V gene encodes CDR1 SGHTA and CDR2 FQGNSA. CDR3 protein: CASSSTEPYEQYF. CDR3 sequence (DNA): TGTGCCAGCAGCTCGACAGAACCCTACGAGCAGTACTTC.

This chain connects TRBV6-5 to TRBJ1-2; D might be TRBD1 (6 bases). The CDR3 totals 14 residues. The V end lost 5 bases, the J end lost 3 bases, and 13 bases lay between the germline ends. The germline gives CDR1 MNHEY, CDR2 SVGAGI. The CDR3, as DNA: TGTGCCAGCAGTGAAGTGACAGGCCACTATGGCTACACCTTC. This translates into CASSEVTGHYGYTF.

V is TRBV4-2 and J is TRBJ1-4; D is uncertain. The CDR3 contains 16 residues. Trimming cost V 0 bases and J 10 bases, with 18 bases left between them. Germline V CDR1 and CDR2: LGHNA, YNFKEQ. The CDR3 DNA reads as TGTGCCAGCAGCCAAGAGCCGCCGGGGAGGGAGGCAAAACTGTTTTTT. Its protein is CASSQEPPGREAKLFF.

The rearrangement uses TRBV5-6 and TRBJ2-3; 10 nucleotides agree with TRBD2. Germline V gene data show CDR1 as SGHDT and CDR2 as YYEEEE. V lost 3 bases, J lost 3 bases, and 10 bases stayed unmatched. CDR3 length equals 17 residues. The CDR3 protein is CASSSERGGILTDTQYF. The CDR3 DNA sequence: TGTGCCAGCAGCTCGGAGCGGGGGGGTATCTTGACAGATACGCAGTATTTT.

The V call is TRBV15, the J call TRBJ1-2; 9 nucleotides line up with TRBD1. The CDR3 has 15 amino acids. J lost 4 bases, V lost 8 bases, and 11 bases had no gene match. The germline V gene encodes CDR1 LNHNV and CDR2 YYDKDF (reference sequence). In nucleotides, the CDR3 is TGTGCCACCCGGCCCGGGGACAGGGAGTTCTATGGCTACACCTTC. This codes for CATRPGDREFYGYTF. The entire variable domain, with the rest obtained from reference TRBV15 and TRBJ1-2, is as follows: DAMVIQNPRYQVTQFGKPVTLSCSQTLNHNVMYWYQQKSSQAPKLLFHYYDKDFNNEADTPDNFQSRRPNTSFCFLDIRSPGLGDTAMYLCATRPGDREFYGYTFGSGTRLTVV.

The V and J genes are TRBV7-9 and TRBJ2-1; a weak D match, TRBD2 (5 bases). The CDR3 contains 15 residues. Germline V gene sequence: CDR1 SEHNR, CDR2 FQNEAQ (reference sequence). Trimming took off 0 bases at V and 9 bases at J, with 15 bases between the two ends. CDR3 DNA: TGTGCCAGCAGCTTAGCGTCCGGGGTTATTAGTGAGCAGTTCTTC. Its protein is CASSLASGVISEQFF.

V gene TRBV9 combines with J gene TRBJ2-5; 7 bases match TRBD2. The germline CDR1 and CDR2 sequences are SGDLS and YYNGEE. This CDR3 is 17 amino acids long. Trimming at V came to 1 base and at J to 1 base, leaving 10 bases not matched to a gene. The CDR3 loop is CASSVSSGRSGQETQYF. CDR3 DNA: TGTGCCAGCAGCGTATCCTCCGGGAGGAGCGGCCAAGAGACCCAGTACTTC.